Detailed here is one TCR beta chain. Its antigen is currently unknown. The sample originates from a study of siplizumab effects on memory and regulatory T cells. Regarding the study as a whole: Naive or memory phenotype assignment was not possible for roughly 80-97% of proliferating CD4+ or CD8+ clones. Confirmation that proliferating Tregs from siplizumab cultures had suppressive function was not obtained.

V gave up 0 bases and J gave up 3 bases, with 11 bases separating them. This CDR3 has 16 residues. Germline V lookup: CDR1 MNHEY, CDR2 SVGAGI. Assays covered some 94,000 TCR templates per sample. The protocol was immunoSEQ multiplex PCR, while the TCRdb copy is restricted to in-frame clones and leaves out a portion. This sample carries about 120,000 clones, roughly 94% of them seen once, and the ten largest clones take about 1.8%. The sequenced sample was non-Treg CD4+ T cells sorted from blood. The rearrangement links TRBV6-5 to TRBJ2-2; no firm D call. This clonotype originated in a human donor in good health. CDR3 sequence reads: CASSYSMALYTGELFF. The DNA of the CDR3 is TGTGCCAGCAGTTACTCGATGGCCCTTTACACCGGGGAGCTGTTTTTT.